This T cell receptor (beta chain) was sequenced in a study of OX40 agonist ivuxolimab in advanced cancers. Study in general: Ivuxolimab is an agonistic anti-OX40 (CD134) antibody, and patients were treated with it. Cohort: more than 75% men, mean age about 60, aged roughly 23 to 79. Points from the study as a whole: Averaging showed that CD8+ T cells had more expanded clones than CD4+ did.

Germline V CDR1 and CDR2: SGHRS, YFSETQ. This CDR3 contains 15 residues. The J segment lost 5 bases and the V segment lost 4 bases, leaving 6 bases of the junction unmatched. Only in-frame clones appear in the TCRdb table, and some are missing; sequencing was by immunoSEQ multiplex PCR. The sample includes some 65,000 clones, around 90% of them seen just once. This clone came up once. Its antigen is not identified. The chain uses TRBV5-1 and TRBJ2-2; 9 positions match TRBD1. The specimen was CD4+ or CD8+ T cells sorted from blood, collected in a trial of the OX40 agonist ivuxolimab. This receptor was obtained from an adult with an advanced solid tumor such as melanoma, head and neck, liver or kidney cancer. CDR3 DNA: TGCGCCAGCAGCCCAGGGACAGGGTGGACCGGGGAGCTGTTTTTT. It codes for CASSPGTGWTGELFF.